This note documents a single TCR beta chain sequence. The method was immunoSEQ multiplex PCR; TCRdb's version includes in-frame clones alone and lacks a portion of them. The data show 200,000 or so clones, about 80% seen once. All enrollees were about 18 to 90 years old and from about 24 US areas. Participants had their cohort set by participant-reported clinical history. The sample belongs to a study of blood T cell repertoires in COVID-19. Study-level background: T cells, B-cell-depleted T cells, or PBMCs supplied cDNA or gDNA.

V lost 4 bases and J lost 1, with 16 bases in between. This CDR3 contains 16 residues. Germline CDR1 is MNHNS and CDR2 is SASEGT. The genes are TRBV6-1 and TRBJ1-2; D perhaps matches TRBD1 (5 bases). This TCR was sampled from a woman aged 50 to 60 who had been exposed to COVID-19. The sample taken for sequencing was PBMCs or T cells enriched from blood (not recorded which). CDR3 in DNA: TGTGCCAGCAGTGTAGGCACGGGGGTTGGTAACTATGGCTACACCTTC. This gives the protein CASSVGTGVGNYGYTF.